What follows is one T cell receptor (beta chain) and its context. The same CDR3 arises from other DNA sequences in this sample as well. The data stem from a study of shared clonotypes between healthy human individuals. Germline assignment: CDR1 MGHRA and CDR2 YSYEKL. V lost 4 bases, J lost 0 bases, and 11 bases lay in between. The CDR3 length is 15 residues. The assay was immunoSEQ multiplex PCR, and TCRdb's table has in-frame clones only and misses some. The sample lists roughly 700,000 clones; about nine tenths were seen once. The specimen sequenced was memory CD8+ T cells from PBMCs. Subset specified: CD45RO+ cells pooled with CCR7-negative TemRA cells. The chain links TRBV4-1 to TRBJ2-3; D call uncertain. The clonotype was recovered from a man between 18 and 35 years old in good health. Some clones in this sample may be carry-over from other donors' samples. CDR3 loop: CASSPRELSTDTQYF. CDR3 bases: TGCGCCAGCAGCCCTAGGGAATTAAGCACAGATACGCAGTATTTT.